Listed below are T cell receptor beta chains from one sample, sequenced in a study of control samples from healthy donors and cancer patients. Sequenced by immunoSEQ multiplex PCR; TCRdb stores in-frame clones only, minus some. The data show about 250,000 clones, roughly 87% seen once. Sequencing was done on a sample of PBMCs. These receptors came from a woman aged 60 to 75 with lung cancer. CDR3s include the opening cysteine and the closing phenylalanine or tryptophan. The D gene is left open where the match is weak. The listing skips clone size in some rows; elsewhere it reads once, few, many or a size class.

DNA: TGTGCCAGCAGCCAAAGGGGGCACACAGATACGCAGTATTTT
CDR3: CASSQRGHTDTQYF
D: TRBD1
J: TRBJ2-3
V: TRBV3-1/TRBV3-2
size: NA

DNA: TGTGCCAGCAGCGCAATTGGACAGGGCCGTCAGCCCCAGCATTTT
CDR3: CASSAIGQGRQPQHF
D: TRBD1
J: TRBJ1-5
V: TRBV2
size: NA

DNA: TGTGCCTGGAGTGGACAGGGGGCCGGGAACCAGCCCCAGCATTTT
CDR3: CAWSGQGAGNQPQHF
D: TRBD1
J: TRBJ1-5
V: TRBV30
size: NA

DNA: TGTGCCAGTAAGACTAGCGGGAGTGGTGTGGAGCAGTACTTC
CDR3: CASKTSGSGVEQYF
D: TRBD2
J: TRBJ2-7
V: TRBV19
size: once

DNA: TGCGCCAGCAGCCACGGGGCGGGCAATCAGCCCCAGCATTTT
CDR3: CASSHGAGNQPQHF
D: NA
J: TRBJ1-5
V: TRBV5-1
size: NA

DNA: TGTGCCACCAGCTCCCCTGGGGGGGGGAGCTACAATGAGCAGTTCTTC
CDR3: CATSSPGGGSYNEQFF
D: TRBD2
J: TRBJ2-1
V: TRBV15
size: NA

DNA: TGTGCCAGCAGCTCCCCGGACAGGGACTTCCACGAGCAGTACTTC
CDR3: CASSSPDRDFHEQYF
D: TRBD1
J: TRBJ2-7
V: TRBV7-9
size: NA

DNA: TGTGCCAGCAGCGTAGACGGCACCGGGGAGCTGTTTTTT
CDR3: CASSVDGTGELFF
D: NA
J: TRBJ2-2
V: TRBV9
size: NA

DNA: TGTGCCAGCAGTCCCCGGGGGCCGGGGGAAAAACTGTTTTTT
CDR3: CASSPRGPGEKLFF
D: NA
J: TRBJ1-4
V: TRBV28
size: NA

DNA: TGTGCCAGCAGCTTAGCTTTTACAGATACGCAGTATTTT
CDR3: CASSLAFTDTQYF
D: NA
J: TRBJ2-3
V: TRBV11-2
size: NA